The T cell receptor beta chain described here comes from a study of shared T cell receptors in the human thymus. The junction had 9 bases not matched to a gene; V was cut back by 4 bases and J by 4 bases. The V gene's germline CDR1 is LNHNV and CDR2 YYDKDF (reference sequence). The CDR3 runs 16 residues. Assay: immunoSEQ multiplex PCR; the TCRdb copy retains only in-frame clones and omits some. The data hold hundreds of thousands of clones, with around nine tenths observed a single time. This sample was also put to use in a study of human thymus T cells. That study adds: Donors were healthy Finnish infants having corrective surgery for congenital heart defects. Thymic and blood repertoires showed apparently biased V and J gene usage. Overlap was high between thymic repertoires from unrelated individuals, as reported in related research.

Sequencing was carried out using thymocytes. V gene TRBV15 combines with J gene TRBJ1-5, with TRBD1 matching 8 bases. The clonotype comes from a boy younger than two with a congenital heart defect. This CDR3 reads CATSTDDRGRNQPQHF. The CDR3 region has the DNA TGTGCCACCAGCACAGACGACAGGGGTCGGAATCAGCCCCAGCATTTT.